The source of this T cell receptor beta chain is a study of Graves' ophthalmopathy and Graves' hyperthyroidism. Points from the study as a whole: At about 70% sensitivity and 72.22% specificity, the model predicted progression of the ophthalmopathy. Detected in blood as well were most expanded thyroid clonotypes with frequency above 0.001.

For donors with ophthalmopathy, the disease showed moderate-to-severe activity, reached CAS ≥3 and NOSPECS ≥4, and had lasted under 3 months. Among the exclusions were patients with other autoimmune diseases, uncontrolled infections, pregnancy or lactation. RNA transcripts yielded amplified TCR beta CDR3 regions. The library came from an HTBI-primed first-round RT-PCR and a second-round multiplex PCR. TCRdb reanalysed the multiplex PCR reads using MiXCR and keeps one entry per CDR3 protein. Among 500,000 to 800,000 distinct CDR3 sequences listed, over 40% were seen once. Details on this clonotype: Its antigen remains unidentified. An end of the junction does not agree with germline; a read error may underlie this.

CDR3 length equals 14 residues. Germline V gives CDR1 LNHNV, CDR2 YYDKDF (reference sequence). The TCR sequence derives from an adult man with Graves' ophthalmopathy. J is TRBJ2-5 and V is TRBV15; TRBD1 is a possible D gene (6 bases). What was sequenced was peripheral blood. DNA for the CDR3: TGTGCCACCAGCAGCACAGGGATTCAAGAGACCCAGCACTTC. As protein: CATSSTGIQETQHF.